Following are 19 T cell receptor beta chains from one sample sequenced in a study of breast tumors, draining lymph nodes, adjacent tissues. MiXCR, applied by TCRdb to the multiplex PCR reads, yields one record per CDR3 protein. The sample carries over 10,000 distinct CDR3 sequences, approximately 70% recorded once. Source material: tumor-adjacent breast tissue. The receptors originated from a female donor with breast cancer. Some clones in this sample may be carry-over from other donors' samples.

By sample fraction, this clonotype is medium-sized. The chain uses TRBV12-3 or TRBV12-4 and TRBJ1-6; no firm D call. V was cut by 10 bases and J by 8 bases, with 18 bases left in between. The CDR3 loop spans 14 amino acids. The CDR3 coding sequence is TGTGCCACCACCACGACGGCGGGAGATTCACCCCTCCACTTT. As protein: CATTTTAGDSPLHF.

The rearrangement uses TRBV19 and TRBJ2-3; TRBD2 agrees at 7 bases. In germline, CDR1 is LNHDA, CDR2 SQIVND (reference sequence). The CDR3 is made up of 16 amino acids. Trimming removed 1 base from V and 2 bases from J; junction bases left unmatched: 6. The CDR3 sequence is CASSIARTRNTDTQYF. The CDR3 region has the DNA TGTGCCAGTAGTATAGCCAGGACTAGGAACACAGATACGCAGTATTTT.

The rearrangement joins TRBV7-6 to TRBJ2-2; 9 bases are a match to TRBD2. V dropped 5 bases and J dropped 7; count of bases not matched to a gene: 5. This CDR3 region has 14 residues. The germline V gene has CDR1 SGHVS and CDR2 FNYEAQ. CDR3 amino acids: CASSLSGSGGELFF. In DNA form, the CDR3 reads TGTGCCAGCAGCCTTAGCGGGAGTGGCGGGGAGCTGTTTTTT.

The chain couples TRBV20-1 to TRBJ2-1; 13 bases are shared with TRBD2. Germline CDR1 reads DFQATT; CDR2 reads SNEGSKA (reference sequence). This CDR3 has 14 residues. The V gene end was trimmed by 3 bases and the J gene end by 8 bases; junction bases not matched to a gene: 4. The CDR3 DNA is TGCAGTGCTAGTCGGACTAGCGGGAGTGATGAGCAGTTCTTC. Encoded protein: CSASRTSGSDEQFF.

This clonotype occurred many times. In nucleotides, the CDR3 is TGTGCCAGCAAGGAAGCCTTATCCTACTCCTACAATGAGCAGTTCTTC. It specifies CASKEALSYSYNEQFF. This chain uses TRBV2 with TRBJ2-1; no clear D gene. The CDR3 totals 16 residues. The V gene's germline CDR1 is SNHLY and CDR2 FYNNEI. V lost 7 bases, J lost 0 bases, and 16 bases lay in between.

The V and J genes are TRBV7-2 and TRBJ2-3; tentatively, D is TRBD1 (5 bases). CDR1 is SGHTA, CDR2 FQGNSA, per germline. Trimming cost V 4 bases and J 0 bases, with 11 bases left between them. The CDR3 sequence is 15 residues long. The DNA for the CDR3 is TGTGCCAGCAGCTACAGAACAGGTAGCACAGATACGCAGTATTTT. This sequence encodes CASSYRTGSTDTQYF.

This clonotype has more than one count but fewer than ten. The chain has TRBV18 and TRBJ2-2; the match to TRBD2 covers 10 bases. Germline V CDR1 and CDR2: KGHSH, LQKENI. The ends lost 3 bases at V and 4 bases at J; junction bases unmatched: 8. The CDR3 consists of 17 residues. CDR3 nucleotides: TGTGCCAGCTCACCCTCCTATAGCGGGAGGCCCACCGGGGAGCTGTTTTTT. This translates into CASSPSYSGRPTGELFF.

A word on this clonotype: At one of its ends the junction is not consistent with the germline gene, which may arise from a read error. The chain combines TRBV20-1 with TRBJ2-1; possible D gene TRBD1, 6 bases. CDR3 length: 16 residues. CDR1 is DFQATT and CDR2 is SNEGSKA in the germline V gene (reference sequence). CDR3 in amino acids: CSTRLFGGAVINEQFF. The CDR3 DNA sequence: TGCAGTACTAGATTGTTTGGGGGCGCAGTGATCAATGAGCAGTTCTTC.

The chain is built from TRBV15 and TRBJ2-5; 8 nucleotides agree with TRBD1. The V segment lost 1 base and the J segment 4 bases; nucleotides outside the gene matches: 5. Germline lookup yields CDR1 LNHNV and CDR2 YYDKDF (reference sequence). The CDR3 totals 15 residues. The CDR3 sequence is CATSRGQGMAETQYF. CDR3 in DNA: TGTGCCACCAGCAGAGGACAGGGGATGGCAGAGACCCAGTACTTC.

The V call is TRBV11-1, the J call TRBJ2-1; 12 bases align to TRBD2. This CDR3 is built from 16 residues. V gave up 6 bases and J gave up 1 base; unmatched junction bases: 4. The germline V gene encodes CDR1 SGHAT and CDR2 FQDESV (reference sequence). The CDR3 is CASSRTSGASYNEQFF. CDR3 sequence (DNA): TGTGCCAGCAGTCGGACTAGCGGGGCTTCCTACAATGAGCAGTTCTTC. Full variable domain (outside the CDR3, taken from reference TRBV11-1 and TRBJ2-1): EAEVAQSPRYKITEKSQAVAFWCDPISGHATLYWYRQILGQGPELLVQFQDESVVDDSQLPKDRFSAERLKGVDSTLKIQPAELGDSAMYLCASSRTSGASYNEQFFGPGTRLTVL.

The gene calls are TRBV7-9 and TRBJ2-3; no definite D call. V was pared by 4 bases and J by 5 bases, with 7 bases between. CDR3 length equals 12 residues. CDR1 and CDR2 (germline): SEHNR, FQNEAQ (reference sequence). The CDR3, as DNA: TGTGCCAGCAGCTCCCACTTAGATACGCAGTATTTT. It encodes CASSSHLDTQYF.

The gene calls are TRBV6-2 or TRBV6-3 and TRBJ2-1; 10 nucleotides align to TRBD2. CDR1 and CDR2 (germline): MNHEY, SVGEGT. CDR3 size: 16 residues. The V segment lost 6 bases and the J segment 5 bases; nucleotides outside the gene matches: 10. The CDR3 region is CASSSPRLAGNNEQFF. CDR3 coding DNA: TGTGCCAGCAGCTCGCCTCGACTAGCGGGTAACAATGAGCAGTTCTTC.

In this sample, this clonotype turned up many times. The V and J genes are TRBV11-1 and TRBJ2-3, with no clear D. Trimming took 1 base from V and 6 from J, leaving 11 bases between them. The length of the CDR3 is 14 residues. CDR1 and CDR2 from the germline V gene are SGHAT and FQDESV (reference sequence). The CDR3 nucleotides are TGTGCCAGCAGCTTAGATTTAGGTAGTGATACGCAGTATTTT. Translating it yields CASSLDLGSDTQYF.

This clonotype was observed at least ten times. The V gene is TRBV6-5, the J gene TRBJ1-2; 8 bases line up with TRBD1. The CDR3 is 14 amino acids. The junction had 2 bases not matched to a gene; V was cut back by 2 bases and J by 3 bases. CDR1 and CDR2 from the germline V gene are MNHEY and SVGAGI. CDR3 sequence: CASSYLGQDYGYTF. CDR3 in DNA: TGTGCCAGCAGTTACCTGGGACAGGACTATGGCTACACCTTC.

V usage is TRBV7-3 and J usage is TRBJ2-7, with 11 bases that match TRBD2. Germline CDR1 reads SGHTA; CDR2 reads FQGTGA. The CDR3 contains 15 residues. The junction had 6 bases not matched to a gene; V was cut back by 8 bases and J by 0 bases. The CDR3 DNA is TGTGCCAGCGCTCTAGCGGGAGGCCGCTCCTACGAGCAGTACTTC. This translates into CASALAGGRSYEQYF.

This clonotype came up many times. The chain is built from TRBV4-2 and TRBJ1-1; 7 bases align to TRBD1. V lost 2 bases and J lost 3; bases outside the gene matches: 9. This CDR3 has 16 amino acids. The V gene's germline CDR1 is LGHNA and CDR2 YNFKEQ. CDR3 protein: CASSQPKGGRYTEAFF. CDR3 coding DNA: TGTGCCAGCAGCCAACCTAAAGGGGGCCGGTACACTGAAGCTTTCTTT.

This clonotype was observed many times. The V call is TRBV5-1, the J call TRBJ2-5, with 9 positions matching TRBD2. Per the germline V gene, CDR1 is SGHRS and CDR2 is YFSETQ. V lost 0 bases to trimming and J lost 2 bases; unmatched junction nucleotides: 2. The CDR3 runs to 15 residues. The CDR3 DNA is TGCGCCAGCAGCTTGGGCGGGAGGGAACAAGAGACCCAGTACTTC. Amino acids: CASSLGGREQETQYF.

This clonotype is medium-sized within its sample. The chain joins TRBV13 to TRBJ2-3, with a tentative D call TRBD1 (6 bases). CDR1 is PRHDT, CDR2 FYEKMQ, per germline (reference sequence). Trimming pared 6 bases from V and 6 bases from J, leaving 10 bases between. This CDR3 contains 12 residues. The CDR3 sequence is CASSSRGDTQYF. CDR3 bases: TGTGCCAGCAGTTCGAGGGGGGATACGCAGTATTTT.

This clonotype appeared many times. The V gene is TRBV11-2, the J gene TRBJ1-2; 9 bases agree with TRBD1. The CDR3 spans 16 residues. Trimming at V came to 1 base and at J to 8 bases, leaving 11 bases not matched to a gene. Germline CDR1 and CDR2: SGHAT and FQNNGV. The chain's CDR3 is CASSLVGTGLSGGYTF. In DNA form, the CDR3 reads TGTGCCAGCAGCTTAGTTGGGACAGGGCTTTCGGGGGGCTACACCTTC.